The rows below give T cell receptor beta chains drawn from one sample of a study of CD8 T cells in ankylosing spondylitis. A single record per CDR3 protein comes from TCRdb applying MiXCR to the 5' RACE reads. The profile shows about 480,000 distinct CDR3 sequences, more than 15% of them singletons. The specimen sequenced was blood, either unsorted or a sorted T cell fraction (not recorded which). Receptors were obtained from a male donor with ankylosing spondylitis. Both conserved end residues are part of each CDR3.

>16|TRBV7-2
CASSLAGGYSSYEQYF
>15|TRBV6-1
CASSVRGGRDYEQYF
>16|TRBV13
CASSSRWIIGTDTQYF
>14|TRBV12-3/TRBV12-4
CASSMGTGSVEQFF
>13|TRBV7-9
CASSPRVTDTQYF
>14|TRBV28
CASSTTGPTYEQYF
>14|TRBV6-1
CASSPTWGYNEQFF
>14|TRBV5-1
CESKRGGENTEAFF
>14|TRBV6-1
CASSPGHKGDEQFF
>14|TRBV20-1
CSARHGGLNEKLFF
>12|TRBV25-1
CASSALEGGYTF
>16|TRBV4-2
CASSQAGTSGYNEQFF
>15|TRBV5-8
CASSLSGLGGNEQFF
>13|TRBV3-1
CASSQGQTDGYTF
>15|TRBV6-1
CASSLSWGGGETQYF
>14|TRBV20-1
CSAHTGASNQPQHF
>15|TRBV12-3/TRBV12-4
CASSPTGSRLNGYTF
>11|TRBV20-1
CSVPTSGELFF
>13|TRBV6-1
CASRDSTWETQYF
>13|TRBV20-1
CSAVTGGRETQYF
>15|TRBV6-1
CAIQPLRTGANVLTF
>12|TRBV20-1
CSAREHGHEQFF
>15|TRBV6-1
CASSRQGAAGNTIYF
>16|TRBV7-2
CASSATQVGRNTEAFF
>15|TRBV5-8
CASSRLRGGNTEAFF
>15|TRBV3-1
CASSPLGITGGELFF
>18|TRBV15
CATSRDLRLGDINSPLHF
>14|TRBV9
CASSVSDRNEKLFF
>15|TRBV25-1
CASSESRYGNTEAFF
>14|TRBV11-2
CASSFRRDSYGYTF
>16|TRBV3-1
CASSHFAGNGGYGYTF
>15|TRBV20-1
CSANGLAGGNNEQFF
>16|TRBV20-1
CSARDSASASTDTQYF
>15|TRBV4-1
CASSQDDRTSGEQYF
>15|TRBV20-1
CSARARGLGNQPQHF
>15|TRBV6-1
CASSGDTGYQETQYF
>15|TRBV20-1
CSAGGQGSPTDTQYF
>12|TRBV5-5
CASSFTGSPLHF
>14|TRBV6-2/TRBV6-3
CASSRQNENTEAFF
>12|TRBV7-9
CASSLLGNTIYF
>16|TRBV7-2
CASSRGAGQPTGTQYF
>12|TRBV7-9
CASSPQADTQYF
>14|TRBV12-3/TRBV12-4
CASSGDRDGEKLFF
>14|TRBV9
CASSGDRDLSPLHF
>14|TRBV3-1
CASSLNVGREEAFF
>14|TRBV9
CASSEVASLSEAFF
>15|TRBV5-1
CASSLVSLFTGELFF
>16|TRBV25-1
CASSAKQGVQNTEAFF